Below, 18 T cell receptor beta chains from the same sample are listed, as sequenced in a study of neurological immune-mediated disorders. TCRdb analysed the 5' RACE reads with MiXCR anew, one entry per CDR3 protein. This table holds tens of thousands of distinct CDR3 sequences, approximately 14% found once. Sequencing was performed on PBMCs. The receptors shown here come from a woman aged 45-59 years in good health.

Many counts were recorded for this clonotype. V usage is TRBV20-1 and J usage is TRBJ1-5; D is unclear. CDR1 is DFQATT and CDR2 is SNEGSKA in the germline V gene (reference sequence). V was cut by 4 bases and J by 0 bases, with 7 bases left in between. The CDR3 loop spans 13 amino acids. In nucleotides, the CDR3 is TGCAGTGCTAATCGGAATAGCAATCAGCCCCAGCATTTT. Amino acid sequence: CSANRNSNQPQHF.

This clonotype was picked up many times. The rearrangement links TRBV15 to TRBJ2-4; TRBD1 aligns across 7 bases. CDR3 length: 15 residues. The V gene's germline CDR1 is LNHNV and CDR2 YYDKDF (reference sequence). V was clipped by 3 bases and J by 4 bases; unmatched bases: 6. The CDR3 region is CATSRFGTEKNIQYF. CDR3 bases: TGTGCCACCAGCAGGTTCGGGACAGAGAAAAACATTCAGTACTTC.

This clonotype was recorded many times. The chain is built from TRBV5-1 and TRBJ2-2; maybe TRBD1 (6 bases). Trimming removed 4 bases from V and 1 base from J, with 11 bases in between. Germline loops: CDR1 SGHRS, CDR2 YFSETQ. The CDR3 runs to 15 residues. CDR3 nucleotide sequence: TGCGCCAGCAGCCCCGACAGGTGGAACACCGGGGAGCTGTTTTTT. Amino acid sequence: CASSPDRWNTGELFF.

This clonotype was seen ten or more times. CDR3 in DNA: TGCAGTGCTAGGACGCCCCGACAGGGACTAGTTGACTATGGCTACACCTTC. Its protein is CSARTPRQGLVDYGYTF. V is TRBV20-1 and J is TRBJ1-2; TRBD1 agrees at 7 bases. With 3 bases clipped from V and 3 bases from J, the junction kept 16 bases outside the gene matches. Germline lookup yields CDR1 DFQATT and CDR2 SNEGSKA (reference sequence). The CDR3 covers 17 residues.

In this sample, this clonotype turned up many times. This rearrangement joins TRBV7-3 to TRBJ1-1; no clear D gene. CDR1 and CDR2 (germline): SGHTA, FQGTGA. With 5 bases removed from V and 7 bases from J, the gap between germline ends came to 14 bases. The CDR3 has 13 residues. CDR3 sequence: CASSEDGGVEAFF. CDR3 in DNA: TGTGCCAGCAGCGAGGATGGCGGGGTTGAAGCTTTCTTT.

This clonotype showed up many times. The genes are TRBV28 and TRBJ1-2; no firm D call. Deletions cut 11 bases from V and 1 base from J, with 11 bases between. Germline V gene lookup returns CDR1 MDHEN and CDR2 SYDVKM. The CDR3 has 12 amino acids. Written as DNA, the CDR3 is TGTGCCGCTTCCCGACTTAACTATGGCTACACCTTC. This codes for CAASRLNYGYTF.

This clonotype is a singleton in its sample. This sequence may be a read error, since a much larger clone differs from it by one base. This chain uses TRBV5-1 with TRBJ1-1; 8 bases fit TRBD1. Germline CDR1 SGHRS, CDR2 YFSETQ. The J segment lost 7 bases and the V segment lost 2 bases, leaving 10 bases of the junction unmatched. CDR3 length: 15 residues. The CDR3 coding sequence is TGCGCCAGCAGCTTTCCCATTCAGGGGGCGGGTGAAGCTTTCTTT. Its protein is CASSFPIQGAGEAFF.

This clonotype was found many times. The chain couples TRBV7-9 to TRBJ1-1; the D gene is possibly TRBD1 (6 bases). Germline loops: CDR1 SEHNR, CDR2 FQNEAQ (reference sequence). V was pared by 5 bases and J by 2 bases, with 12 bases between. CDR3 length equals 14 residues. The CDR3 DNA reads TGTGCCAGCAGCCCCGGACAGATCAACACTGAAGCTTTCTTT. Translated: CASSPGQINTEAFF.

This clonotype was seen many times. This chain joins TRBV9 and TRBJ2-2; no clear D gene. V was clipped by 2 bases and J by 0 bases, with 8 bases between them. The germline CDR1 and CDR2 sequences are SGDLS and YYNGEE. The CDR3 runs to 15 residues. The CDR3 DNA follows: TGTGCCAGCAGCGTTCGGCTAGCGAACACCGGGGAGCTGTTTTTT. Encoded protein: CASSVRLANTGELFF.

This clonotype showed up many times. The chain employs TRBV5-1 and TRBJ2-5; D is uncertain. The germline V gene encodes CDR1 SGHRS and CDR2 YFSETQ. Trimming took off 0 bases at V and 0 bases at J, with 9 bases between the two ends. The CDR3 runs 15 residues. The CDR3, as DNA: TGCGCCAGCAGCTTGGGCGGCTACCACCAAGAGACCCAGTACTTC. This codes for CASSLGGYHQETQYF.

Points on this clonotype: A single base separates this from a much larger clone, so it may be a read error. CDR3 sequence (DNA): TGCAGTGCTAAAGAGGGAGGCACAGATACGCAGTATTTT. It is translated as CSAKEGGTDTQYF. The V gene is TRBV20-1, the J gene TRBJ2-3, with D possibly TRBD2 on 5 matching bases. Germline CDR1 reads DFQATT; CDR2 reads SNEGSKA (reference sequence). This CDR3 contains 13 residues. V lost 4 bases and J 1 base, leaving 9 bases between the germline ends.

This clonotype was seen at least ten times. The chain couples TRBV5-4 to TRBJ1-1; TRBD1 is a possible D gene (5 bases). Germline CDR1 and CDR2: SGHNT and YYREEE (reference sequence). This CDR3 is 13 amino acids long. V was trimmed by 2 bases and J by 10 bases, leaving 15 bases between them. Written as DNA, the CDR3 is TGTGCCAGCAGCTTTTGGGGGTCCCCTGGAGCTTTCTTT. It translates to CASSFWGSPGAFF.

This clonotype was seen repeatedly, ten times or more. V and J are TRBV7-9 and TRBJ2-1, with 10 bases aligning to TRBD2. The V segment lost 6 bases and the J segment 9 bases; nucleotides outside the gene matches: 8. In germline, CDR1 is SEHNR, CDR2 FQNEAQ (reference sequence). CDR3 size: 14 residues. CDR3 bases: TGTGCCAGCAGGGAAGCGGGAGGGTACGGTGAGCAGTTCTTC. Amino acid sequence: CASREAGGYGEQFF.

This clonotype was counted a few times. The chain has TRBV5-5 and TRBJ1-4; D is unclear. Deletions cut 1 base from V and 5 bases from J, with 12 bases between. This CDR3 has 15 amino acids. Per germline, CDR1 SGHKS and CDR2 YYEKEE (reference sequence). CDR3 amino acids: CASSLQWHGNEKLFF. The CDR3 DNA reads TGTGCCAGCAGCTTGCAATGGCACGGGAATGAAAAACTGTTTTTT.

This clonotype was detected many times. J is TRBJ1-1 and V is TRBV10-3; TRBD1 agrees at 7 bases. CDR3 length: 13 amino acids. V shed 2 bases and J 10 bases; nucleotides not matched to a gene: 7. The germline gives CDR1 ENHRY, CDR2 SYGVKD. The CDR3 loop reads CAISEGQELVAFF. The CDR3 DNA sequence: TGTGCCATCAGTGAGGGACAGGAGTTAGTAGCTTTCTTT.

Many counts were recorded for this clonotype. This chain joins TRBV20-1 and TRBJ2-7, with 8 positions matching TRBD2. V trimming: 1 base; J trimming: 3 bases; junction bases outside the gene matches: 8. CDR3 length: 15 residues. Per the germline V gene, CDR1 is DFQATT and CDR2 is SNEGSKA (reference sequence). CDR3 loop: CSARGPGGRFYEQYF. Written as DNA, the CDR3 is TGCAGTGCTAGAGGACCGGGAGGGCGCTTCTACGAGCAGTACTTC.

This clonotype was detected ten times or more. The CDR3 is CASLRTPNTGELFF. CDR3 bases: TGTGCCAGCCTTCGGACCCCGAACACCGGGGAGCTGTTTTTT. The J gene is TRBJ2-2, the V gene TRBV6-5; D is undetermined. The CDR3 is made up of 14 amino acids. V gave up 8 bases and J gave up 0 bases, with 10 bases separating them. Looked up from germline, CDR1 is MNHEY and CDR2 is SVGAGI.

In its sample, this clonotype was seen many times. The chain has TRBV7-9 and TRBJ1-5, with D uncertain. This CDR3 contains 16 residues. The V gene lost 6 bases and the J gene lost 5 bases, with 20 bases spanning the gap. Germline V gene lookup returns CDR1 SEHNR and CDR2 FQNEAQ (reference sequence). The CDR3 sequence: CASSSGYNTRDQPQHF. In DNA, the CDR3 is TGTGCCAGCAGTTCCGGATACAACACTAGGGATCAGCCCCAGCATTTT.